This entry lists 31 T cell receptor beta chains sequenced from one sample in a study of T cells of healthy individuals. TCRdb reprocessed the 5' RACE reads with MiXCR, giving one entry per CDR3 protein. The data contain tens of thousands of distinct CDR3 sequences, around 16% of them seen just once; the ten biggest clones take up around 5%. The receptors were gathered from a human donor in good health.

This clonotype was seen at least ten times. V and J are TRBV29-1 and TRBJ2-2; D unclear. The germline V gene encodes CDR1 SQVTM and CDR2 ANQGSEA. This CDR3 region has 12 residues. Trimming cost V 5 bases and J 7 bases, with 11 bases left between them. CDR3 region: CSVRFGIGELFF. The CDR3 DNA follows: TGCAGCGTTCGTTTTGGGATCGGGGAGCTGTTTTTT.

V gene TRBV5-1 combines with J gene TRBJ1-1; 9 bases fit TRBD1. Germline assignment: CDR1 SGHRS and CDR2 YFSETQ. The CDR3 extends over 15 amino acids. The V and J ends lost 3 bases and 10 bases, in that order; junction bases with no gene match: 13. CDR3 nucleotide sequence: TGCGCCAGCAGCTCTTGGGGACAGGGTGAAGAAAGAGCTTTCTTT. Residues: CASSSWGQGEERAFF.

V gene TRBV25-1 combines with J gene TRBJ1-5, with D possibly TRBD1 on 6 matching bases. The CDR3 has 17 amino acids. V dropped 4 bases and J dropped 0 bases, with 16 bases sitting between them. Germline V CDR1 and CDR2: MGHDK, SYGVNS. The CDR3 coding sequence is TGTGCCAGCAGTGGGACCCATCAGGGGACTAGCAATCAGCCCCAGCATTTT. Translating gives CASSGTHQGTSNQPQHF.

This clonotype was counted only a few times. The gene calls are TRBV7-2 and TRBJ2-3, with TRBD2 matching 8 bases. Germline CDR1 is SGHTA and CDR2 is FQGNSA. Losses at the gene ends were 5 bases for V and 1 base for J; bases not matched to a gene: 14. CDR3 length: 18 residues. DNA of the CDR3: TGTGCCAGCAGCATGGGGCTAGCGGGTTTTCTGGGCACAGATACGCAGTATTTT. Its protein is CASSMGLAGFLGTDTQYF.

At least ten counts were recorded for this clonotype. The CDR3 nucleotides are TGCAGCGTAAGACTAGATCCCTACAATGAGCAGTTCTTC. This gives the protein CSVRLDPYNEQFF. The rearrangement links TRBV29-1 to TRBJ2-1; perhaps TRBD2 as D (6 bases). The CDR3 extends over 13 amino acids. V lost 6 bases, J lost 2 bases, and 11 bases lay in between. The germline gives CDR1 SQVTM, CDR2 ANQGSEA.

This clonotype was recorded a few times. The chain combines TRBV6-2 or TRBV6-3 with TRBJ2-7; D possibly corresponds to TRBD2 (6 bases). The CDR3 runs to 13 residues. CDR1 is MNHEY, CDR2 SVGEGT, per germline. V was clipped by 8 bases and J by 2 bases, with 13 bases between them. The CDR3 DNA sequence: TGTGCCAGCTCGGACTACTCTACCTACGAGCAGTACTTC. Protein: CASSDYSTYEQYF.

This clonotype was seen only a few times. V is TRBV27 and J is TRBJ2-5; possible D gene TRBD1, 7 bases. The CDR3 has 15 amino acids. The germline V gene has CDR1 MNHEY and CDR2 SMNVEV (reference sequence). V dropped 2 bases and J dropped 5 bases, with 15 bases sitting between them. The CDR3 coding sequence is TGTGCCAGCAGTTTACAGGGGGGCGAGTGGGAGACCCAGTACTTC. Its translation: CASSLQGGEWETQYF.

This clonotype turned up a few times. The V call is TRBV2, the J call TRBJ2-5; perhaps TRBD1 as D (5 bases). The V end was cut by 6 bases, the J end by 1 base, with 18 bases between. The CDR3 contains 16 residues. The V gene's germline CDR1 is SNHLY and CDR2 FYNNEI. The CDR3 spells CASSPGSRTSQETQYF. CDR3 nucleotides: TGTGCCAGCAGCCCAGGGTCCAGGACCAGCCAAGAGACCCAGTACTTC.

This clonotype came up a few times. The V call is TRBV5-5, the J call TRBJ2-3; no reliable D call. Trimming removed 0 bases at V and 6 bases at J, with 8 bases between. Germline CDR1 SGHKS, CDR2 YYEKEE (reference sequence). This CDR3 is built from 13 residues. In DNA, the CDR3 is TGTGCCAGCAGCTTGGTAGTACGGGATACGCAGTATTTT. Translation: CASSLVVRDTQYF.

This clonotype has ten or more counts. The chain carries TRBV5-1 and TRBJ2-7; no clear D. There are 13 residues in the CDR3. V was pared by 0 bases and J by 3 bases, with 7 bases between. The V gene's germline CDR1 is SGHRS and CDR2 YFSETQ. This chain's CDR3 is CASSLVGLYEQYF. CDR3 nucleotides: TGCGCCAGCAGCTTGGTAGGGCTCTACGAGCAGTACTTC.

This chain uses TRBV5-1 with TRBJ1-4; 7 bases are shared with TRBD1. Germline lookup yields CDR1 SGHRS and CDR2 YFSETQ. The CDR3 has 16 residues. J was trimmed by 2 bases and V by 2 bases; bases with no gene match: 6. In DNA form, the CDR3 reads TGCGCCAGCAGCTTACGACAGGGTGGGACTAATGAAAAACTGTTTTTT. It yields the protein CASSLRQGGTNEKLFF.

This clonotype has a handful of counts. CDR3 sequence (DNA): TGTGCCAGCAGCATCAGGGGGCAGGGCACTGAAGCTTTCTTT. It translates to CASSIRGQGTEAFF. The chain links TRBV9 to TRBJ1-1; TRBD1 matches at 8 bases. V gave up 4 bases and J gave up 4 bases; unmatched junction bases: 6. The CDR3 runs to 14 residues. Germline CDR1 and CDR2: SGDLS and YYNGEE.

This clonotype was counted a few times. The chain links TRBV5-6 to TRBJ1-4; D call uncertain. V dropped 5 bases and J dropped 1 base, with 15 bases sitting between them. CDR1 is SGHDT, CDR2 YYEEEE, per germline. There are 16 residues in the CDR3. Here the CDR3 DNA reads TGTGCCAGCAGTGCAGGACCTGGGCAAACTAATGAAAAACTGTTTTTT. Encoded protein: CASSAGPGQTNEKLFF. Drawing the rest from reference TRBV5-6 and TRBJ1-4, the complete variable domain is DAGVTQSPTHLIKTRGQQVTLRCSPKSGHDTVSWYQQALGQGPQFIFQYYEEEERQRGNFPDRFSGHQFPNYSSELNVNALLLGDSALYLCASSAGPGQTNEKLFFGSGTQLSVL.

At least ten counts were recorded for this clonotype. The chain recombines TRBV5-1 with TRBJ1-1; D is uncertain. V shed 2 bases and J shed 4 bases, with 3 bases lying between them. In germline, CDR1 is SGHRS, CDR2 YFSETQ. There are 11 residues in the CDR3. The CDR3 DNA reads TGCGCCAGCAGCTTTAGCACTGAAGCTTTCTTT. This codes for CASSFSTEAFF.

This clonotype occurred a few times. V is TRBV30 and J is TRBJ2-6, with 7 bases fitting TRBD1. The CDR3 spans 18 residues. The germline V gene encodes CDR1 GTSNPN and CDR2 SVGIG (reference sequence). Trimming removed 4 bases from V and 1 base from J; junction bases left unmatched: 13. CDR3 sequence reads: CAWIQWYRGRSGANVLTF. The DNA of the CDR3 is TGTGCCTGGATCCAGTGGTACAGGGGAAGGTCTGGGGCCAACGTCCTGACTTTC. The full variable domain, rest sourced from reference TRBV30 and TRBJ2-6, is SQTIHQWPATLVQPVGSPLSLECTVEGTSNPNLYWYRQAAGRGLQLLFYSVGIGQISSEVPQNLSASRPQDRQFILSSKKLLLSDSGFYLCAWIQWYRGRSGANVLTFGAGSRLTVL.

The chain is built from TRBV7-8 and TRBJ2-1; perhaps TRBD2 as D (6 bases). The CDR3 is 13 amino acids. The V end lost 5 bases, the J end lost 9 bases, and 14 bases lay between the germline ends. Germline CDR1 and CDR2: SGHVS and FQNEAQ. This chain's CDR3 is CASSGGSSGEQFF. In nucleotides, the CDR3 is TGTGCCAGCAGCGGGGGGAGTAGCGGTGAGCAGTTCTTC.

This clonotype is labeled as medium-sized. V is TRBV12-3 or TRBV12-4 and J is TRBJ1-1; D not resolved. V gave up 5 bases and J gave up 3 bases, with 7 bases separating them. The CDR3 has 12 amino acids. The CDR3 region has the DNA TGTGCCAGCAGTACTCCCTACACTGAAGCTTTCTTT. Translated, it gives CASSTPYTEAFF.

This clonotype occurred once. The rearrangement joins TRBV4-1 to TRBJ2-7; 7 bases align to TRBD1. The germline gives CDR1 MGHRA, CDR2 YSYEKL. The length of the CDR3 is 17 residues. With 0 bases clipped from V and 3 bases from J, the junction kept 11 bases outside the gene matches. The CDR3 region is CASSQDHRTGPRYEQYF. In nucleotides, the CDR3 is TGCGCCAGCAGCCAAGATCATAGGACAGGCCCCCGCTACGAGCAGTACTTC.

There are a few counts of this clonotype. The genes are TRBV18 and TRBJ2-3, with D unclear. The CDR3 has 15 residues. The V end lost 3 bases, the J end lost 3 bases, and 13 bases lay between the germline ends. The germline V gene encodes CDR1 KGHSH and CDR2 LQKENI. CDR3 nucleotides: TGTGCCAGCTCACCGAGTTCGCGGTCAACAGATACGCAGTATTTT. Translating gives CASSPSSRSTDTQYF.

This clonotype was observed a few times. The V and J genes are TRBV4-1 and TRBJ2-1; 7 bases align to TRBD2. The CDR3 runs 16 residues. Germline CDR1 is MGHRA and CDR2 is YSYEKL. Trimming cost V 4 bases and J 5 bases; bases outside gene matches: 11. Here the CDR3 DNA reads TGCGCCAGCAGCCCCAGGACTAGTCTGGCCAACAATGAGCAGTTCTTC. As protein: CASSPRTSLANNEQFF.

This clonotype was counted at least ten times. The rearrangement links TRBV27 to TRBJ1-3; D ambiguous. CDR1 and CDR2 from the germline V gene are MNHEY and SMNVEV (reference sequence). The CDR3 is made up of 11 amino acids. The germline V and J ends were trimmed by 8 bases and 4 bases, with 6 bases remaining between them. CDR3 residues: CASAQGNTIYF. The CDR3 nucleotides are TGTGCCAGCGCCCAGGGAAACACCATATATTTT.

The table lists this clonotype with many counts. The CDR3 DNA is TGTGCCAGCAGAGCGAGCGGAAGCTCCTACAATGAGCAGTTCTTC. Protein product: CASRASGSSYNEQFF. V and J are TRBV6-6 and TRBJ2-1; tentatively, D is TRBD2 (5 bases). This CDR3 has 15 residues. The germline V and J ends were trimmed by 6 bases and 0 bases, with 12 bases remaining between them. The V gene's germline CDR1 is MNHNY and CDR2 SVGAGI (reference sequence).

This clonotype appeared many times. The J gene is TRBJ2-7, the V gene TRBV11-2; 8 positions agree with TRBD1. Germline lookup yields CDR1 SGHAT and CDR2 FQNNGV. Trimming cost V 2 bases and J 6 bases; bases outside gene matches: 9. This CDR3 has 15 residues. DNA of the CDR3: TGTGCCAGCAGCTTACGAACGGCAGGGGGCGGCGAGCAGTACTTC. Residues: CASSLRTAGGGEQYF.

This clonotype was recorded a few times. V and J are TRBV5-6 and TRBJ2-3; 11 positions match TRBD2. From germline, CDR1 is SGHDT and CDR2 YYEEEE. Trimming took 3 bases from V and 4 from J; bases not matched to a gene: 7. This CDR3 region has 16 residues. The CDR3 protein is CASSSKLAGAADTQYF. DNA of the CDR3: TGTGCCAGCAGCTCGAAACTAGCGGGAGCGGCAGATACGCAGTATTTT.

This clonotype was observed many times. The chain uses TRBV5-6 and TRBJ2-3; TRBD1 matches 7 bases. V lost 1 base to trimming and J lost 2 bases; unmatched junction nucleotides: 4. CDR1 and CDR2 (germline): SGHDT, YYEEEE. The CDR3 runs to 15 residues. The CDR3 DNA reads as TGTGCCAGCAGCTTGAAGGGACAGTCCACAGATACGCAGTATTTT. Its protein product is CASSLKGQSTDTQYF.

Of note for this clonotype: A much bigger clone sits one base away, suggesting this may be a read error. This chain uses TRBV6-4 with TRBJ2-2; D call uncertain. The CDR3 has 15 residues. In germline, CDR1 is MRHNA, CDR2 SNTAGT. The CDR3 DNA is TGTGCCAGCAGTCCCTCCTTCACGAACACCTGGGAGCTGTTTTTT. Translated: CASSPSFTNTWELFF.

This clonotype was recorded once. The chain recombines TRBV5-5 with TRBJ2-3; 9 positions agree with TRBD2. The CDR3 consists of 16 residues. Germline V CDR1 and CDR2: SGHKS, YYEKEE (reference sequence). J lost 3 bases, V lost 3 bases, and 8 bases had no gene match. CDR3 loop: CASSSSGTSMTDTQYF. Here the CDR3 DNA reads TGTGCCAGCAGCTCCTCCGGGACTAGCATGACAGATACGCAGTATTTT.

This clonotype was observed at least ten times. This CDR3 is CSVQGHDNQPQHF. The DNA for the CDR3 is TGCAGCGTTCAGGGACACGACAATCAGCCCCAGCATTTT. The rearrangement links TRBV29-1 to TRBJ1-5; tentatively, D is TRBD1 (6 bases). This CDR3 has 13 amino acids. V was clipped by 5 bases and J by 3 bases, with 11 bases between them. Germline V lookup: CDR1 SQVTM, CDR2 ANQGSEA.

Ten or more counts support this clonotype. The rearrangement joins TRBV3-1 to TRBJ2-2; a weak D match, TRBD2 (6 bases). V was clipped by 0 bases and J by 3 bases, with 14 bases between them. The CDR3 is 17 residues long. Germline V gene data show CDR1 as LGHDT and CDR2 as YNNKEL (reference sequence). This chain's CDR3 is CASSQDAGTGYTGELFF. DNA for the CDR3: TGTGCCAGCAGCCAAGACGCGGGAACGGGGTACACCGGGGAGCTGTTTTTT.

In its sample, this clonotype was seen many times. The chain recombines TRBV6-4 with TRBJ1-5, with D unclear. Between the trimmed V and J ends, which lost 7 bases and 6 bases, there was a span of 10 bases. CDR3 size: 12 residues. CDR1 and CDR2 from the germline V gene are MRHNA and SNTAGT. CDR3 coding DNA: TGTGCCAGCAACGTTGGTGCTCAGCCCCAGCATTTT. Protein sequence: CASNVGAQPQHF.

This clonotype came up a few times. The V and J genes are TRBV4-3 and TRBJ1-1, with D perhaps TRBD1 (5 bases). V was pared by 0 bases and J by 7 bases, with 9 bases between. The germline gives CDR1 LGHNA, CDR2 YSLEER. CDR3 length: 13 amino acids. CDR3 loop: CASSQDGGREAFF. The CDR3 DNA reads TGCGCCAGCAGCCAAGATGGGGGACGTGAAGCTTTCTTT.